A single sample is the source of the 13 T cell receptor beta chains below, sequenced in a study of OX40 agonist ivuxolimab in advanced cancers. Assay used: immunoSEQ multiplex PCR; TCRdb lists only in-frame clones, some missing. This sample yields over 70,000 clones, of which more than 80% are seen a single time; roughly 0.5% belongs to the top ten. The material sequenced was CD4+ or CD8+ T cells sorted from blood, taken in a trial of the OX40 agonist ivuxolimab. The origin of the receptors is an adult with an advanced solid tumor such as melanoma, head and neck, liver or kidney cancer.

The chain uses TRBV6-5 and TRBJ1-2; 10 positions agree with TRBD1. The CDR3 consists of 14 residues. Losses at the gene ends were 7 bases for V and 7 bases for J; bases not matched to a gene: 9. The germline V gene has CDR1 MNHEY and CDR2 SVGAGI. CDR3 residues: CASTPRQGAFGYTF. CDR3 bases: TGTGCCAGCACCCCGCGACAGGGGGCATTTGGCTACACCTTC.

This clone has just a few counts. V is TRBV6-1 and J is TRBJ2-1, with TRBD2 identical over 8 bases. Germline CDR1 and CDR2: MNHNS and SASEGT. V lost 7 bases and J lost 6; bases outside the gene matches: 11. The CDR3 spans 15 residues. The CDR3 here is CASTTLAGSVNEQFF. DNA for the CDR3: TGTGCCAGCACCACTCTAGCGGGTAGCGTCAATGAGCAGTTCTTC.

The chain couples TRBV11-2 to TRBJ2-1; 13 bases fit TRBD2. The CDR3 sequence is 17 residues long. The V segment lost 5 bases and the J segment 1 base; nucleotides outside the gene matches: 5. CDR1 is SGHAT, CDR2 FQNNGV, per germline. The CDR3 coding sequence is TGTGCCAGCAGCCCTCGACTAGCGGGAGGTTCCTACAATGAGCAGTTCTTC. Its translation: CASSPRLAGGSYNEQFF.

DNA of the CDR3: TGTGCCAGCACCTCTTCGCGGGAGAGGGGTGAGCAGTTCTTC. Protein product: CASTSSRERGEQFF. This chain uses TRBV9 with TRBJ2-1; 7 bases map to TRBD2. The germline gives CDR1 SGDLS, CDR2 YYNGEE. Trimming at V came to 6 bases and at J to 9 bases, leaving 12 bases not matched to a gene. CDR3 length: 14 amino acids.

The chain links TRBV11-2 to TRBJ2-1; D is undetermined. Germline V gene data show CDR1 as SGHAT and CDR2 as FQNNGV. Trimming took 0 bases from V and 5 from J, leaving 5 bases between them. The CDR3 spans 13 residues. The DNA of the CDR3 is TGTGCCAGCAGCTTAGATCTGCACAATGAGCAGTTCTTC. Translation gives CASSLDLHNEQFF.

This clone has only one observation. The rearrangement joins TRBV7-2 to TRBJ1-3; unclear D gene. CDR1 and CDR2 (germline): SGHTA, FQGNSA. Trimming pared 1 base from V and 7 bases from J, leaving 8 bases between. The CDR3 extends over 13 amino acids. As DNA, the CDR3 is TGTGCCAGCAGCTTAGTGGTTTTGAACACCATATATTTT. It yields the protein CASSLVVLNTIYF.

V and J are TRBV15 and TRBJ2-2; possible D gene TRBD1, 6 bases. This CDR3 has 18 residues. With 2 bases removed from V and 0 bases from J, the gap between germline ends came to 16 bases. CDR1 is LNHNV, CDR2 YYDKDF, per germline (reference sequence). CDR3 amino acids: CATSRKKTGSSNTGELFF. In nucleotides, the CDR3 is TGTGCCACCAGCAGAAAAAAAACAGGGTCGTCGAACACCGGGGAGCTGTTTTTT.

The V and J genes are TRBV28 and TRBJ1-2, with D unresolved. The V end was cut by 6 bases, the J end by 4 bases, with 18 bases between. The CDR3 is made up of 15 amino acids. Germline assignment: CDR1 MDHEN and CDR2 SYDVKM. This CDR3 is CASSPDWGRLYGYTF. The CDR3 DNA is TGTGCCAGCAGCCCGGACTGGGGTCGGCTCTATGGCTACACCTTC.

The chain uses TRBV30 and TRBJ1-1; D is perhaps TRBD1 (6 bases). CDR3 length: 14 residues. The V gene lost 2 bases and the J gene lost 1 base, with 11 bases spanning the gap. Germline CDR1 GTSNPN, CDR2 SVGIG (reference sequence). The CDR3 DNA is TGTGCCTGGAGTTTGAGGGGGGGGAACACTGAAGCTTTCTTT. Residues: CAWSLRGGNTEAFF.

This clone has only one observation. The chain carries TRBV29-1 and TRBJ2-1, with D possibly being TRBD2 (6 bases). Per germline, CDR1 SQVTM and CDR2 ANQGSEA. The V gene lost 4 bases and the J gene lost 9 bases, with 16 bases spanning the gap. This CDR3 contains 13 residues. The CDR3 protein is CSVVGSVEGEQFF. As DNA, the CDR3 is TGCAGCGTTGTCGGGAGTGTTGAGGGTGAGCAGTTCTTC.

The chain is built from TRBV7-3 and TRBJ2-7; D possibly corresponds to TRBD2 (5 bases). Trimming pared 5 bases from V and 1 base from J, leaving 12 bases between. CDR3 length: 14 amino acids. Germline V lookup: CDR1 SGHTA, CDR2 FQGTGA. CDR3 sequence: CASSPMAGSYEQYF. Written as DNA, the CDR3 is TGTGCCAGCAGCCCAATGGCGGGTTCCTACGAGCAGTACTTC.

V and J are TRBV25-1 and TRBJ1-2, with D maybe TRBD1 (6 bases). Trimming removed 2 bases from V and 8 bases from J, with 9 bases in between. This CDR3 contains 12 residues. Germline V gene sequence: CDR1 MGHDK, CDR2 SYGVNS. The CDR3 coding sequence is TGTGCCAGCAGTGAAATAACAGGGGGCTACACCTTC. Its translation is CASSEITGGYTF.

Only one count was recorded for this clone. The chain's CDR3 is CASSPTRSGANVLTF. The DNA for the CDR3 is TGTGCCAGCAGCCCTACTCGTTCTGGGGCCAACGTCCTGACTTTC. V and J are TRBV5-6 and TRBJ2-6, with unresolved D. The germline gives CDR1 SGHDT, CDR2 YYEEEE. The germline V and J ends were trimmed by 4 bases and 1 base, with 9 bases remaining between them. The CDR3 runs 15 residues. Full variable domain (rest looked up from reference TRBV5-6 and TRBJ2-6): DAGVTQSPTHLIKTRGQQVTLRCSPKSGHDTVSWYQQALGQGPQFIFQYYEEEERQRGNFPDRFSGHQFPNYSSELNVNALLLGDSALYLCASSPTRSGANVLTFGAGSRLTVL.